These 17 T cell receptor beta chains were all obtained from the same sample, sequenced in a study of blood T cells in healthy people across ages. Primers used in a second PCR of about 6 to 11 cycles were a sample-barcoded 5' primer and a J-beta primer mix. TCRdb used MiXCR to reprocess the 5' RACE reads, holding one entry per CDR3 protein. The data hold hundreds of thousands of distinct CDR3 sequences, with nearly 60% observed a single time. The sequencing input was blood. These receptor sequences come from a man aged 30 to 45 in good health.

This chain uses TRBV29-1 with TRBJ2-7; D tentatively fits TRBD1 or TRBD2 (5 bases each). The CDR3 contains 13 residues. From germline, CDR1 is SQVTM and CDR2 ANQGSEA. Trimming took off 3 bases at V and 3 bases at J, with 12 bases between the two ends. In nucleotides, the CDR3 is TGCAGCGTTGATTCGGGACCGCTCTACGAGCAGTACTTC. It codes for CSVDSGPLYEQYF.

This clonotype was seen only once. This chain uses TRBV5-1 with TRBJ2-3, with 9 nucleotides matching TRBD2. V gave up 0 bases and J gave up 1 base; unmatched junction bases: 12. The CDR3 is 19 residues long. CDR1 and CDR2 (germline): SGHRS, YFSETQ. The CDR3 DNA follows: TGCGCCAGCAGCTTGGCGGGAGCGGGGGGTCGCGCCGGCACAGATACGCAGTATTTT. Amino acid sequence: CASSLAGAGGRAGTDTQYF. The complete variable domain, with remaining parts taken from reference TRBV5-1 and TRBJ2-3, reads KAGVTQTPRYLIKTRGQQVTLSCSPISGHRSVSWYQQTPGQGLQFLFEYFSETQRNKGNFPGRFSGRQFSNSRSEMNVSTLELGDSALYLCASSLAGAGGRAGTDTQYFGPGTRLTVL.

This chain joins TRBV7-2 and TRBJ2-5; 8 bases map to TRBD1. The CDR3 contains 14 residues. Unmatched junction bases numbered 7, after V lost 5 bases and J lost 5 bases. Germline CDR1 and CDR2: SGHTA and FQGNSA. CDR3 DNA: TGTGCCAGCAGCGCGAGGACAGGGCTGGAGACCCAGTACTTC. Amino acids: CASSARTGLETQYF.

This clonotype has a count of ten or more. The chain links TRBV20-1 to TRBJ2-1; possible D gene TRBD1, 7 bases. V was shortened by 6 bases and J by 6 bases, with 18 bases between the two germline ends. The germline gives CDR1 DFQATT, CDR2 SNEGSKA (reference sequence). This CDR3 is 14 amino acids long. The CDR3: CSASLGGQSNEQFF. CDR3 in DNA: TGCAGTGCCTCCCTCGGGGGACAGTCCAATGAGCAGTTCTTC.

This rearrangement joins TRBV15 to TRBJ1-3; D remains unclear. V was cut by 1 base and J by 4 bases, with 8 bases left in between. Germline CDR1 and CDR2: LNHNV and YYDKDF (reference sequence). The CDR3 is made up of 14 amino acids. The CDR3 sequence: CATSRVGLGNTIYF. The DNA for the CDR3 is TGTGCCACCAGCAGAGTCGGGCTGGGAAACACCATATATTTT.

This clonotype was seen only a few times. The chain carries TRBV12-3 or TRBV12-4 and TRBJ2-1; 14 bases fit TRBD2. V gave up 7 bases and J gave up 10 bases; unmatched junction bases: 9. This CDR3 has 15 amino acids. CDR3 residues: CASIRGTSGRREQFF. DNA for the CDR3: TGTGCCAGCATCCGGGGGACTAGCGGGAGACGGGAGCAGTTCTTC.

The V and J genes are TRBV7-2 and TRBJ2-7, with D maybe TRBD2 (5 bases). This CDR3 has 14 amino acids. The germline V and J ends were trimmed by 4 bases and 2 bases, with 12 bases remaining between them. Germline V CDR1 and CDR2: SGHTA, FQGNSA. CDR3 protein: CASSSASGTYEQYF. CDR3 in DNA: TGTGCCAGCAGCTCCGCAAGCGGCACCTACGAGCAGTACTTC. Drawing the rest from reference TRBV7-2 and TRBJ2-7, the complete variable domain is GAGVSQSPSNKVTEKGKDVELRCDPISGHTALYWYRQSLGQGLEFLIYFQGNSAPDKSGLPSDRFSAERTGGSVSTLTIQRTQQEDSAVYLCASSSASGTYEQYFGPGTRLTVT.

This clonotype was detected only a few times. The chain couples TRBV27 to TRBJ2-7, with 12 bases lining up with TRBD2. This CDR3 is built from 16 residues. The V segment lost 3 bases and the J segment 6 bases; nucleotides outside the gene matches: 9. CDR1 is MNHEY and CDR2 is SMNVEV in the germline V gene (reference sequence). CDR3 loop: CASSLVLAGGSAEQYF. In nucleotides, the CDR3 is TGTGCCAGCAGTTTGGTACTAGCGGGAGGCTCCGCCGAGCAGTACTTC.

V is TRBV27 and J is TRBJ2-7; TRBD1 matches 8 bases. Germline V gene lookup returns CDR1 MNHEY and CDR2 SMNVEV (reference sequence). V lost 6 bases to trimming and J lost 1 base; unmatched junction nucleotides: 14. This CDR3 is 17 amino acids long. The CDR3 protein is CASSKMRGQGVSYEQYF. CDR3 in DNA: TGTGCCAGCAGCAAAATGAGAGGACAGGGTGTTTCCTACGAGCAGTACTTC.

The rearrangement joins TRBV6-5 to TRBJ2-4; D unresolved. The DNA end is more similar to TRBJ2-7, so the J call may be wrong. The germline gives CDR1 MNHEY, CDR2 SVGAGI. CDR3 length: 15 residues. Here the CDR3 DNA reads TGTGCCAGCAGCCCCTACGGCCTCGTGGCAGGCGAGCAGTACTTC. Residues: CASSPYGLVAGEQYF.

This chain connects TRBV7-9 to TRBJ2-7, with D tentatively TRBD1 (5 bases). Germline CDR1 SEHNR, CDR2 FQNEAQ (reference sequence). The V gene lost 1 base and the J gene lost 3 bases, with 13 bases spanning the gap. The CDR3 is made up of 15 amino acids. CDR3 protein: CASSLETDSNYEQYF. CDR3 DNA sequence: TGTGCCAGCAGCTTAGAGACTGACAGCAACTACGAGCAGTACTTC.

V usage is TRBV28 and J usage is TRBJ2-1; D perhaps matches TRBD1 (6 bases). This CDR3 comprises 12 residues. From germline, CDR1 is MDHEN and CDR2 SYDVKM. Trimming removed 6 bases from V and 15 bases from J, with 18 bases in between. CDR3 region: CASRLPGHESFF. In DNA, the CDR3 is TGTGCCAGCAGATTACCGGGACACGAATCGTTCTTC.

The chain has TRBV6-5 and TRBJ2-5; 8 positions match TRBD1. The germline V gene encodes CDR1 MNHEY and CDR2 SVGAGI. With 1 base clipped from V and 3 bases from J, the junction kept 13 bases outside the gene matches. The CDR3 totals 18 residues. The CDR3 DNA reads TGTGCCAGCAGTTACTTACGTGTCTCCGGGACAGGAAAAGAGACCCAGTACTTC. This codes for CASSYLRVSGTGKETQYF.

This clonotype was detected only once. This CDR3 is CSVATTYQETQYF. The CDR3 DNA sequence: TGCAGCGTTGCTACCACGTACCAAGAGACCCAGTACTTC. The chain is built from TRBV29-1 and TRBJ2-5; the D is unclear. The V gene lost 4 bases and the J gene lost 0 bases, with 9 bases spanning the gap. The CDR3 runs to 13 residues. Germline V gene sequence: CDR1 SQVTM, CDR2 ANQGSEA.

The rearrangement uses TRBV12-3 or TRBV12-4 and TRBJ2-4; D is ambiguous. V lost 5 bases to trimming and J lost 0 bases, with 11 bases between them. This CDR3 spans 15 amino acids. DNA for the CDR3: TGTGCCAGCAGTACTTCTCGGGTAGCCAAAAACATTCAGTACTTC. Protein: CASSTSRVAKNIQYF.

The rearrangement links TRBV6-5 to TRBJ1-1; D call uncertain. With 5 bases removed from V and 2 bases from J, the gap between germline ends came to 9 bases. The CDR3 totals 13 residues. Germline V gene lookup returns CDR1 MNHEY and CDR2 SVGAGI. The CDR3, as DNA: TGTGCCAGCAGTGGATCTCGTAACACTGAAGCTTTCTTT. Translating gives CASSGSRNTEAFF.

This chain uses TRBV28 with TRBJ2-1; D possibly matches TRBD1 or TRBD2 (6 bases each). Germline loops: CDR1 MDHEN, CDR2 SYDVKM. The CDR3 covers 15 residues. Between the trimmed V and J ends, which lost 7 bases and 3 bases, there was a span of 16 bases. The CDR3 region is CASTPRGTGYNEQFF. The CDR3 DNA reads TGTGCCAGCACCCCAAGGGGGACTGGCTACAATGAGCAGTTCTTC.